Listed here are 32 T cell receptor beta chains from one sample, sequenced in a study of blood T cell repertoires in COVID-19. The repertoire was sequenced with immunoSEQ multiplex PCR; TCRdb's copy has only in-frame clones and lacks some. The sample comprises around 270,000 clones, less than 90% of which are singletons, and 1.5% rests with the top ten. The specimen sequenced was peripheral blood. The receptors originated from a woman aged 35 to 49 who had recovered from COVID-19.

This chain connects TRBV28 to TRBJ2-3; unclear D gene. CDR1 MDHEN and CDR2 SYDVKM come from the germline V gene. V lost 7 bases, J lost 3 bases, and 26 bases lay in between. The CDR3 contains 18 residues. The CDR3 DNA reads as TGTGCCAGCACCCCACGAGCAGGCCGTTGGATTAGTACAGATACGCAGTATTTT. Its protein product is CASTPRAGRWISTDTQYF.

The chain joins TRBV7-2 to TRBJ2-1, with 14 positions matching TRBD2. Trimming at V came to 6 bases and at J to 6 bases, leaving 4 bases not matched to a gene. The CDR3 extends over 15 amino acids. CDR1 and CDR2 from the germline V gene are SGHTA and FQGNSA. Written as DNA, the CDR3 is TGTGCCAGCAGGCTGGGACTAGCGGGGGTCAATGAGCAGTTCTTC. Translation: CASRLGLAGVNEQFF.

The chain is built from TRBV6-5 and TRBJ2-7, with 8 bases fitting TRBD1. There are 13 residues in the CDR3. Germline CDR1 reads MNHEY; CDR2 reads SVGAGI. With V trimmed by 9 bases and J by 3 bases, 7 bases remained unmatched. Written as DNA, the CDR3 is TGTGCCAGTACCGGGACAGGTCTCTACGAGCAGTACTTC. Its translation: CASTGTGLYEQYF.

The chain carries TRBV18 and TRBJ1-1; possible D gene TRBD1, 6 bases. The V and J ends lost 2 bases and 4 bases respectively, with 17 bases between them. Germline V gene data show CDR1 as KGHSH and CDR2 as LQKENI. The CDR3 extends over 16 amino acids. The chain's CDR3 is CASSPNSRGTVTEAFF. CDR3 in DNA: TGTGCCAGCTCACCAAATTCCAGGGGCACTGTCACTGAAGCTTTCTTT.

The chain has TRBV4-1 and TRBJ1-2, with 7 bases lining up with TRBD1. This CDR3 is 13 amino acids long. The V gene's germline CDR1 is MGHRA and CDR2 YSYEKL. V dropped 3 bases and J dropped 4; count of bases not matched to a gene: 2. CDR3 sequence reads: CASSHTGVYGYTF. For the CDR3, the DNA is TGCGCCAGCAGCCATACAGGGGTCTATGGCTACACCTTC.

V and J are TRBV9 and TRBJ2-7; TRBD1 agrees at 8 bases. The germline V gene has CDR1 SGDLS and CDR2 YYNGEE. The CDR3 is made up of 16 amino acids. V lost 4 bases to trimming and J lost 3 bases; unmatched junction nucleotides: 12. The CDR3 DNA follows: TGTGCCAGCAGCTCCCCCGGGACAGGAGGCATCTACGAGCAGTACTTC. Translating gives CASSSPGTGGIYEQYF.

The CDR3 loop is CASLQGGYNEQFF. Written as DNA, the CDR3 is TGTGCCAGTTTACAGGGGGGTTACAATGAGCAGTTCTTC. V and J are TRBV7-9 and TRBJ2-1, with 8 bases identical to TRBD1. Germline lookup yields CDR1 SEHNR and CDR2 FQNEAQ (reference sequence). J gave up 4 bases and V 9 bases, and 5 bases lay outside the gene matches. This CDR3 has 13 residues.

J is TRBJ2-5 and V is TRBV7-6; 8 nucleotides agree with TRBD1. Looked up from germline, CDR1 is SGHVS and CDR2 is FNYEAQ. This CDR3 is built from 15 residues. V trimming: 5 bases; J trimming: 5 bases; junction bases outside the gene matches: 10. The CDR3 DNA follows: TGTGCCAGCAGCACCGGACAGGGTAATTGGGAGACCCAGTACTTC. As protein: CASSTGQGNWETQYF.

This chain connects TRBV15 to TRBJ1-5; D may be TRBD1 (6 bases). Germline V gene lookup returns CDR1 LNHNV and CDR2 YYDKDF (reference sequence). The CDR3 has 18 residues. V gave up 0 bases and J gave up 1 base, with 16 bases separating them. This chain's CDR3 is CATSRDRTTGSSNQPQHF. The CDR3 nucleotides are TGTGCCACCAGCAGAGATCGTACAACAGGGAGCAGCAATCAGCCCCAGCATTTT.

The genes are TRBV30 and TRBJ1-1; TRBD1 might be the D (6 bases). The germline CDR1 and CDR2 sequences are GTSNPN and SVGIG (reference sequence). The CDR3 consists of 13 residues. The germline V and J ends were trimmed by 0 bases and 5 bases, with 10 bases remaining between them. CDR3 coding DNA: TGTGCCTGGAGTGTACTGAGGGGGACTGAAGCTTTCTTT. Its protein product is CAWSVLRGTEAFF.

The chain employs TRBV3-1 (or the pseudogene TRBV3-2) and TRBJ1-2; perhaps TRBD1 as D (6 bases). Trimming shortened V by 5 bases and J by 4 bases, and 14 bases separated the two germline ends. CDR3 length equals 14 residues. The germline V gene has CDR1 LGHDT and CDR2 YNNKEL (reference sequence). CDR3 in amino acids: CASSGDTGSYGYTF. CDR3 DNA: TGTGCCAGCAGCGGGGACACCGGCAGCTATGGCTACACCTTC.

This clone was recorded once. This sequence joins TRBV5-1 and TRBJ2-1; the match to TRBD2 covers 8 bases. CDR3 length: 16 residues. Germline CDR1 is SGHRS and CDR2 is YFSETQ. The V gene end was trimmed by 4 bases and the J gene end by 3 bases; junction bases not matched to a gene: 9. The CDR3: CASSPATSGNYNEQFF. The CDR3 nucleotides read TGCGCCAGCAGCCCGGCAACTAGCGGAAACTACAATGAGCAGTTCTTC. Drawing the rest from reference TRBV5-1 and TRBJ2-1, the complete variable domain is KAGVTQTPRYLIKTRGQQVTLSCSPISGHRSVSWYQQTPGQGLQFLFEYFSETQRNKGNFPGRFSGRQFSNSRSEMNVSTLELGDSALYLCASSPATSGNYNEQFFGPGTRLTVL.

The genes are TRBV6-5 and TRBJ1-3; D remains unclear. The CDR3 runs to 13 residues. Deletions cut 5 bases from V and 1 base from J, with 6 bases between. Germline V gene data show CDR1 as MNHEY and CDR2 as SVGAGI. The chain's CDR3 is CASSPRSGNTIYF. For the CDR3, the DNA is TGTGCCAGCAGTCCGCGTTCTGGAAACACCATATATTTT.

The chain couples TRBV7-9 to TRBJ2-1; TRBD1 matches at 7 bases. The germline V gene encodes CDR1 SEHNR and CDR2 FQNEAQ (reference sequence). This CDR3 spans 16 amino acids. V lost 5 bases and J lost 0; bases outside the gene matches: 7. CDR3 protein: CASSLGDRNSYNEQFF. In DNA form, the CDR3 reads TGTGCCAGCAGCCTAGGGGACAGAAACTCCTACAATGAGCAGTTCTTC.

The rearrangement uses TRBV7-2 and TRBJ2-7; no reliable D call. Germline lookup yields CDR1 SGHTA and CDR2 FQGNSA. This CDR3 contains 15 residues. Between the trimmed V and J ends, which lost 5 bases and 0 bases, there was a span of 14 bases. CDR3 sequence (DNA): TGTGCCAGCAGCACCCGGTCCCTCCGCTCCTACGAGCAGTACTTC. This codes for CASSTRSLRSYEQYF.

This chain uses TRBV7-3 with TRBJ2-3; 7 bases line up with TRBD2. The CDR3 consists of 15 residues. Germline V gene data show CDR1 as SGHTA and CDR2 as FQGTGA. The ends lost 5 bases at V and 0 bases at J; junction bases unmatched: 5. CDR3: CASSLAAVSTDTQYF. The CDR3 bases are TGTGCCAGCAGCCTAGCGGCGGTTAGCACAGATACGCAGTATTTT. Supplemented by reference TRBV7-3 and TRBJ2-3, the full variable domain reads GAGVSQTPSNKVTEKGKYVELRCDPISGHTALYWYRQSLGQGPEFLIYFQGTGAADDSGLPNDRFFAVRPEGSVSTLKIQRTERGDSAVYLCASSLAAVSTDTQYFGPGTRLTVL.

J is TRBJ2-5 and V is TRBV5-1; D is possibly TRBD1 (5 bases). Germline CDR1 reads SGHRS; CDR2 reads YFSETQ. Trimming took 0 bases from V and 7 from J, leaving 10 bases between them. The CDR3 runs to 13 residues. CDR3 DNA sequence: TGCGCCAGCAGCTTGGGGGGCTCGGGGACCCAGTACTTC. This gives the protein CASSLGGSGTQYF.

V usage is TRBV3-1 (or the pseudogene TRBV3-2) and J usage is TRBJ2-1; no firm D call. This CDR3 spans 14 amino acids. Germline lookup yields CDR1 LGHDT and CDR2 YNNKEL (reference sequence). The V end was cut by 4 bases, the J end by 12 bases, with 19 bases between. CDR3 bases: TGTGCCAGCAGCCCGCCCTTCTACGCCATCGGGCAGTTCTTC. The encoded protein is CASSPPFYAIGQFF.

The chain combines TRBV5-5 with TRBJ2-3; a possible D gene is TRBD1 (6 bases). The CDR3 runs 15 residues. Between the trimmed V and J ends, which lost 3 bases and 1 base, there was a span of 12 bases. The germline gives CDR1 SGHKS, CDR2 YYEKEE (reference sequence). The CDR3 sequence: CASSWGAGGTDTQYF. The CDR3 nucleotides are TGTGCCAGCAGCTGGGGAGCAGGGGGCACAGATACGCAGTATTTT.

The genes are TRBV6-5 and TRBJ1-5, with 9 nucleotides matching TRBD1. CDR3 size: 13 residues. The V gene end was trimmed by 6 bases and the J gene end by 8 bases; junction bases not matched to a gene: 5. Germline V lookup: CDR1 MNHEY, CDR2 SVGAGI. The CDR3 is CASSPGQGKPQHF. The CDR3 region has the DNA TGTGCCAGCAGCCCCGGACAGGGGAAGCCCCAGCATTTT.

The J gene is TRBJ2-7, the V gene TRBV28; possible D gene TRBD2, 6 bases. Germline values: CDR1 MDHEN, CDR2 SYDVKM. The length of the CDR3 is 10 residues. Trimming took off 10 bases at V and 3 bases at J, with 7 bases between the two ends. The CDR3 here is CATRDYEQYF. The CDR3 DNA reads TGTGCCACGCGGGACTACGAGCAGTACTTC.

A few counts support this clone. J is TRBJ2-7 and V is TRBV27; a possible D gene is TRBD2 (5 bases). V was cut by 3 bases and J by 6 bases, with 18 bases left in between. The CDR3 is 15 residues long. Germline assignment: CDR1 MNHEY and CDR2 SMNVEV (reference sequence). The CDR3 region is CASSLGRLYEGEQYF. In nucleotides, the CDR3 is TGTGCCAGCAGTTTGGGTCGTTTATATGAGGGCGAGCAGTACTTC.

The chain is built from TRBV3-1 (or the pseudogene TRBV3-2) and TRBJ1-5; 7 positions match TRBD1. Losses at the gene ends were 0 bases for V and 6 bases for J; bases not matched to a gene: 8. The CDR3 is 16 residues long. The V gene's germline CDR1 is LGHDT and CDR2 YNNKEL (reference sequence). In DNA form, the CDR3 reads TGTGCCAGCAGCCAAGAGCGGGCAGGGGGTACTCAGCCCCAGCATTTT. Its protein is CASSQERAGGTQPQHF.

This chain uses TRBV6-5 with TRBJ1-4; weak D call: TRBD1 (5 bases). V lost 6 bases to trimming and J lost 8 bases, with 16 bases between them. This CDR3 has 14 residues. Germline V gene data show CDR1 as MNHEY and CDR2 as SVGAGI. The CDR3 reads CASSPRQTLEKLFF. In nucleotides, the CDR3 is TGTGCCAGCAGCCCACGACAGACCTTGGAAAAACTGTTTTTT.

The chain recombines TRBV7-2 with TRBJ1-4; D is uncertain. Trimming pared 4 bases from V and 8 bases from J, leaving 17 bases between. The CDR3 sequence is 15 residues long. CDR1 is SGHTA, CDR2 FQGNSA, per germline. The CDR3 sequence is CASSSGSWRAEKLFF. As DNA, the CDR3 is TGTGCCAGCAGCTCGGGCTCCTGGAGGGCAGAAAAACTGTTTTTT.

CDR3 sequence: CAWRGQGASYTF. CDR3 bases: TGTGCCTGGAGGGGACAAGGAGCGAGCTACACCTTC. J is TRBJ1-2 and V is TRBV30; perhaps TRBD1 as D (6 bases). The CDR3 has 12 residues. V lost 3 bases and J 9 bases, leaving 14 bases between the germline ends. Germline V gene sequence: CDR1 GTSNPN, CDR2 SVGIG (reference sequence).

The chain recombines TRBV6-5 with TRBJ1-2; tentative D call: TRBD1 (6 bases). The CDR3 is made up of 13 amino acids. V lost 8 bases to trimming and J lost 2 bases, with 12 bases between them. Germline V gene sequence: CDR1 MNHEY, CDR2 SVGAGI. CDR3 nucleotides: TGTGCCAGCGGGGGCAGGGAAAACTATGGCTACACCTTC. It translates to CASGGRENYGYTF.

The CDR3 region is CASSLSLRLAGDYEQYF. CDR3 in DNA: TGTGCCAGCAGTTTATCGTTAAGGCTAGCGGGGGACTACGAGCAGTACTTC. This chain joins TRBV27 and TRBJ2-7, with 10 bases lining up with TRBD2. Germline-derived CDR1 and CDR2 are MNHEY and SMNVEV (reference sequence). The V segment lost 0 bases and the J segment 3 bases; nucleotides outside the gene matches: 8. This CDR3 region has 17 residues.

The chain recombines TRBV7-9 with TRBJ2-7, with D perhaps matching TRBD1 (6 bases). The germline V gene encodes CDR1 SEHNR and CDR2 FQNEAQ (reference sequence). Trimming removed 5 bases at V and 1 base at J, with 15 bases between. This CDR3 is 15 amino acids long. The CDR3, as DNA: TGTGCCAGCAGCGCGCAGGGGCTGTCATCCTACGAGCAGTACTTC. Protein: CASSAQGLSSYEQYF.

This clone has only a few counts. The chain is built from TRBV30 and TRBJ1-5, with TRBD1 identical over 8 bases. The V and J ends lost 5 bases and 3 bases, in that order; junction bases with no gene match: 3. The length of the CDR3 is 13 residues. Germline CDR1 reads GTSNPN; CDR2 reads SVGIG (reference sequence). Here the CDR3 DNA reads TGTGCCTGGCAGGGGGCTCTCAATCAGCCCCAGCATTTT. It codes for CAWQGALNQPQHF. The full variable domain, completed using reference TRBV30 and TRBJ1-5, is SQTIHQWPATLVQPVGSPLSLECTVEGTSNPNLYWYRQAAGRGLQLLFYSVGIGQISSEVPQNLSASRPQDRQFILSSKKLLLSDSGFYLCAWQGALNQPQHFGDGTRLSIL.

The V call is TRBV11-3, the J call TRBJ2-5; maybe TRBD1 (5 bases). The ends were cut back, 1 base at V and 1 base at J, with 16 bases in the middle. This CDR3 is 17 amino acids long. Looked up from germline, CDR1 is SGHNT and CDR2 is YENEEA. The CDR3 DNA reads TGTGCCAGCAGCTTAGTTTGGTCCGGTGGGGCCCAAGAGACCCAGTACTTC. This gives the protein CASSLVWSGGAQETQYF.

The chain carries TRBV27 and TRBJ2-5; D is uncertain. Trimming removed 4 bases at V and 5 bases at J, with 17 bases between. CDR1 is MNHEY and CDR2 is SMNVEV in the germline V gene (reference sequence). The CDR3 consists of 15 residues. CDR3 DNA: TGTGCCAGCAGTTATTCCCCGGGTACGGCGGAGACCCAGTACTTC. Protein product: CASSYSPGTAETQYF.